This TCR beta chain was sequenced for a study of regulatory and conventional T cells in RAG deficiency. The table came from immunoSEQ multiplex PCR; TCRdb's copy has only in-frame clones and leaves some out. Of about 6,100 clones in the sample, just under 95% were seen once. V was clipped by 1 base and J by 5 bases, with 11 bases between them. The CDR3 consists of 14 residues. Germline values: CDR1 SGHAT, CDR2 FQNNGV. Sequenced input: CD8+ T cells sorted from blood. The sequence derives from a human donor with RAG deficiency presenting as severe combined immunodeficiency. V usage is TRBV11-2 and J usage is TRBJ2-5; D not resolved. CDR3: CASSLVPEGETQYF. The DNA of the CDR3 is TGTGCCAGCAGCTTAGTCCCAGAAGGGGAGACCCAGTACTTC.